This TCR beta chain was sequenced during a study of T cells expressing NK-cell markers. The CDR3 length is 14 residues. TCRdb reanalyzed the 5' RACE reads and collapses them to one entry per CDR3 protein, without DNA. Recorded for this sample: some 450,000 distinct CDR3 sequences. The sequence derives from a woman aged 18-69 years in good health. The rearrangement uses TRBV23-1 and TRBJ2-7; TCRdb's D gene call, TRBD1, goes unchecked for lack of DNA. TRBV23-1 is recorded as an ORF, its role being uncertain. The sample comprised blood T cells: a sorted CD56 or NKG2C T cell subset, CD4+ or CD8+ T cells, or bulk PBMC T cells (not recorded which). The CDR3 region is CASSQSTGIHEQYF.